This section outlines one T cell receptor beta chain sequence together with its context. In this sample, this clonotype turned up once. Its specific antigen is unknown. At one boundary the junction diverges from the germline segment, which might be a read error. This sample is drawn from a study of post-analysis software for immune sequencing data (dated by TCRdb to 2013 to 2016). Regarding the research as a whole: Relapsing-remitting, secondary progressive and progressive-relapsing multiple sclerosis were recorded as disease courses, and subtype annotation was lacking for some patients. The multiple sclerosis patient repertoires were compared with approximately 11 previously published healthy control repertoires from donors aged about 6 to 28 years. A subset of samples was prepared in parallel using single-end sample barcoding, then pooled and co-amplified after Illumina adapter ligation. General conclusions and limits of the study: Multiple sclerosis patients had significantly lower normalized Chao1 diversity than controls, a result that suggests substantial peripheral T-cell clonal expansion. Significantly higher frequencies in patients than in controls were found for five or six TRBV segments, including TRBV5-6, TRBV5-1 and TRBV20-1. Direct clustering with F measure revealed strong co-clustering of samples prepared in the same batch, which led to a batch-effect correction. The control group was slightly older than the multiple sclerosis patient group.

In the germline V gene (reference sequence), CDR1 corresponds to LGHDT and CDR2 to YNNKEL. Reading from cysteine to phenylalanine, the CDR3 counts 14 amino acids. Here the CDR3 DNA is all that survives: 42 bases in frame from base 1. Library preparation used PCR. Sequencer: Illumina HiSeq 2500. Unique molecular identifiers were incorporated into TCR beta cDNA libraries to reduce PCR and sequencing biases. About 0.5 million cDNA molecules were obtained for every 1 to 10 million input T cells, so each molecule roughly corresponded to one T cell. The patient libraries were prepared and sequenced using the same protocol as the earlier healthy control dataset. Samples belonging to the same batch were prepared together, multiplexed and sequenced on a shared HiSeq lane. The paper's processing steps were these. MIGEC was used to process the raw barcoded reads, and molecular identifier groups with only a single read were discarded before consensus assembly and CDR3 extraction. Clonotype tables were post-analysed with VDJtools, normalizing diversity by down-sampling all datasets to the smallest sample size. In repertoire overlap clustering, CDR3 amino acid sequences, but not nucleotide sequences, were matched to correct batch-related cross-sample contamination. The public reads were reprocessed in TCRdb via fastp at Q25 and MiXCR, keeping in-frame beta chains. Rows are combined by CDR3 protein, so each entry shows the most common genes and DNA. The V and J calls follow TCRdb's processing rather than the paper's. Here the sample has approximately 360,000 distinct CDR3 sequences; less than 40% occur a single time. The top ten constitute 13% of the sample.

TCR beta repertoires were profiled from peripheral blood of about a dozen young patients with multiple sclerosis to demonstrate the VDJtools post-analysis software. The multiple sclerosis patients were children and adolescents ranging in age from roughly 6 to 15 years. The rearranged chain carries TRBV3-1 and TRBJ2-5; the D gene cannot be named for sure. This TCR was sampled from a girl aged 10 to 17 with multiple sclerosis. The sequencing input was blood. The nucleotides are TGTGCCAGCAGTCTCATCGACTCCCAAGAGGCCCAGTACTTC. Its amino acids are CASSLIDSQEAQYF.